The text below deals with one T cell receptor (beta chain). Produced via immunoSEQ multiplex PCR; TCRdb's table is partial and in-frame only. Among around 62,000 clones listed, around four fifths were seen once. This entry is derived from a study of neoadjuvant anti-PD-1 for oral cavity cancer. The junction had 4 bases not matched to a gene; V was cut back by 3 bases and J by 3 bases. CDR3 length: 15 residues. Per germline, CDR1 SQVTM and CDR2 ANQGSEA. The input for sequencing was PBMCs, taken before nivolumab (anti-PD-1) treatment. This sequence originates from a person between 40 and 79 years old with oral cavity squamous cell carcinoma. The chain uses TRBV29-1 and TRBJ2-1; 11 positions agree with TRBD2. This chain's CDR3 is CSVEASGGFYNEQFF. The DNA of the CDR3 is TGCAGCGTTGAGGCTAGCGGGGGGTTCTACAATGAGCAGTTCTTC.